This TCR beta chain was sequenced during a study of blood T cell repertoires in COVID-19. On the study more broadly: The samples span acute and convalescent COVID-19 from the United States, Italy and Spain. T cells, B-cell-depleted T cells, or PBMCs provided the cDNA or gDNA that served as material.

In the original workflow: Estimated nucleated cell counts came from reference gene primer amplification. Clones were sequenced by immunoSEQ multiplex PCR, and TCRdb holds only the in-frame ones, with some missing. V and J calls and clone size come straight from that table; D and trimming were deduced from the DNA. The sample contains about 200,000 clones, roughly 75% of which appear only once. V was shortened by 1 base and J by 4 bases, with 11 bases between the two germline ends. From germline, CDR1 is SNHLY and CDR2 FYNNEI. The CDR3 length is 15 residues. The V call is TRBV2, the J call TRBJ1-5; tentative D call: TRBD1 (6 bases). Sequencing used peripheral blood. The clonotype was recovered from a woman aged 70 to 79 with acute or convalescent COVID-19. The CDR3 spells CASSEDRVPNQPQHF. For the CDR3, the DNA is TGTGCCAGCAGTGAAGACAGGGTCCCGAATCAGCCCCAGCATTTT.